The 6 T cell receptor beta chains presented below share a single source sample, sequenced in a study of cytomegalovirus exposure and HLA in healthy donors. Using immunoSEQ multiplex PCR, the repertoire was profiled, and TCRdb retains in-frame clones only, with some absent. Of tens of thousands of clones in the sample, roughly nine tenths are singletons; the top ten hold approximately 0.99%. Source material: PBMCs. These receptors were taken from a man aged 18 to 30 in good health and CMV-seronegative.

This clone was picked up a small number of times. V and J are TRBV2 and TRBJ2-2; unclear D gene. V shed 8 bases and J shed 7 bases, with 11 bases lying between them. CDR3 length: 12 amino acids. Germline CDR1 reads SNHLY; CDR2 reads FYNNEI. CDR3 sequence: CASRKEIGELFF. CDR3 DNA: TGTGCCAGCCGGAAGGAGATCGGGGAGCTGTTTTTT.

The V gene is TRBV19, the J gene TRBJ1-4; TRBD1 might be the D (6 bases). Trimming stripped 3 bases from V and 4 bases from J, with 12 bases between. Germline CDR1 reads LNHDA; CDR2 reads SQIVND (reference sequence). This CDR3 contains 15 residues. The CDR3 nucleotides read TGTGCCAGTAGTATCAACAGGGATAATAATGAAAAACTGTTTTTT. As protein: CASSINRDNNEKLFF.

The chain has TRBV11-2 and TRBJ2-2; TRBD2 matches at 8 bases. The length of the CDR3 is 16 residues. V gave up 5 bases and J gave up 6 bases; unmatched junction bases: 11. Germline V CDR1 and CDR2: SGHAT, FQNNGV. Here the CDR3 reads CASSTRVTGGPGELFF. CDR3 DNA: TGTGCCAGCAGCACACGGGTGACGGGAGGGCCCGGGGAGCTGTTTTTT.

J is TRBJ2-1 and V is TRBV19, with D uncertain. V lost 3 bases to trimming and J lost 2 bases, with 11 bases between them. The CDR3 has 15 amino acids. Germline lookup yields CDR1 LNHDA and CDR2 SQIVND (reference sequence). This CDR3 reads CASSISLGPYNEQFF. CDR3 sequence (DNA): TGTGCCAGTAGTATCTCGCTCGGTCCCTACAATGAGCAGTTCTTC.

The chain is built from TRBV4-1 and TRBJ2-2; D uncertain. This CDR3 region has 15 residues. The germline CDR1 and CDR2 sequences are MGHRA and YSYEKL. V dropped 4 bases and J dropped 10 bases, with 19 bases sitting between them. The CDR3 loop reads CASSPHLLGRQELFF. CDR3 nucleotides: TGCGCCAGCAGCCCTCACCTCCTAGGTAGGCAGGAGCTGTTTTTT.

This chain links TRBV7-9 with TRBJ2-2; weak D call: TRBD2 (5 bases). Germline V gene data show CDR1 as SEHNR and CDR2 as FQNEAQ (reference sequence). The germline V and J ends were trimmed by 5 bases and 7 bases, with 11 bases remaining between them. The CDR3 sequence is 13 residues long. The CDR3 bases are TGTGCCAGCAGCCCTCGGGGTGGCGGGGAGCTGTTTTTT. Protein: CASSPRGGGELFF.